What follows describes a single T cell receptor (beta chain). V lost 7 bases to trimming and J lost 4 bases; unmatched junction nucleotides: 11. This CDR3 is built from 17 residues. The germline V gene encodes CDR1 SGHAT and CDR2 FQNNGV. Amplified regions were TCR beta CDR3 sequences from RNA transcripts. A set of HTBI primers served as the primers for a first-round RT-PCR of the TCR CDR3. TCRdb re-called the multiplex PCR reads through MiXCR, storing one row per CDR3 protein. This table holds about 350,000 distinct CDR3 sequences, about a sixth found once. These data come from a study of T cells in Graves' hyperthyroidism and ophthalmopathy.

The sequenced material came from blood. The gene calls are TRBV11-2 and TRBJ2-2, with TRBD2 identical over 11 bases. The sequence was collected from a woman between 35 and 50 years old with Graves' ophthalmopathy. CDR3 bases: TGTGCCAGCACTCCCCCAACCGGGACTAGCGGCACCGGGGAGCTGTTTTTT. This translates into CASTPPTGTSGTGELFF.